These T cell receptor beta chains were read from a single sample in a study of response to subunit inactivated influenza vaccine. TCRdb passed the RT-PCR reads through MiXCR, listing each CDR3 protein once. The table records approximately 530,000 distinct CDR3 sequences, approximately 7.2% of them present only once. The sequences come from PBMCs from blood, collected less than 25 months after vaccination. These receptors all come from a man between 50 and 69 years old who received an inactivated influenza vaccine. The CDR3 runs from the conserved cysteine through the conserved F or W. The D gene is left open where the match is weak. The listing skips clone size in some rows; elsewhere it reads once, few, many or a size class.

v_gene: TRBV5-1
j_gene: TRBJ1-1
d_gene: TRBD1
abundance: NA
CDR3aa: CASSWGQGKNTEAFF
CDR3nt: TGCGCCAGCAGCTGGGGACAGGGGAAGAACACTGAAGCTTTCTTT

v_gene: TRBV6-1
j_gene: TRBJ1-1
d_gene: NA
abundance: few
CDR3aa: CASRGHRANTEAFF
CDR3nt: TGTGCCAGCCGAGGACACAGAGCGAACACTGAAGCTTTCTTT

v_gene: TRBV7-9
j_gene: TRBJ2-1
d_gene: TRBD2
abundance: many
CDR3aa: CASSPGMGLAFYNEQFF
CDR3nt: TGTGCCAGCAGCCCCGGTATGGGACTAGCCTTTTACAATGAGCAGTTCTTC

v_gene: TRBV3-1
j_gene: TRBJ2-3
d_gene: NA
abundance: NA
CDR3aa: CASSQVGGSNTDTQYF
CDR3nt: TGTGCCAGCAGCCAAGTCGGCGGGTCAAACACAGATACGCAGTATTTT

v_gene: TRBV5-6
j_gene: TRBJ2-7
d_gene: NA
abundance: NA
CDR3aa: CASSPKVPYEQYF
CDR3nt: TGTGCCAGCAGCCCAAAGGTCCCCTACGAGCAGTACTTC

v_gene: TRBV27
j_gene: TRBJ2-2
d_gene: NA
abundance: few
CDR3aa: CASSLIRETGELFF
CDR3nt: TGTGCCAGCAGTTTAATTAGGGAAACCGGGGAGCTGTTTTTT

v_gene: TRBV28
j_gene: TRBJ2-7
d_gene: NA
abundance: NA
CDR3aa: CASSQGRVQYF
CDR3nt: TGTGCCAGCAGTCAAGGAAGGGTGCAGTACTTC

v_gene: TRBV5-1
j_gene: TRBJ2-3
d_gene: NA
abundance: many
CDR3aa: CASSSAPRAKNTQYF
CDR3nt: TGCGCCAGCAGCTCCGCGCCCAGGGCGAAGAATACGCAGTATTTT

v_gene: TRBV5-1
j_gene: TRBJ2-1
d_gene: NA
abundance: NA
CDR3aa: CASSLWSGATNEQFF
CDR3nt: TGCGCCAGCAGCTTGTGGTCAGGCGCTACAAATGAGCAGTTCTTC

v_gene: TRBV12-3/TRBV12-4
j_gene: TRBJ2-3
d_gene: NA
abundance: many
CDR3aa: CASSAPNTQYF
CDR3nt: TGTGCCAGCAGTGCCCCCAATACGCAGTATTTT

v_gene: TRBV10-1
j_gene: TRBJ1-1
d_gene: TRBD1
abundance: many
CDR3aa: CASRGQTNTEAFF
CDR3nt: TGCGCCAGCAGGGGACAGACGAACACTGAAGCTTTCTTT

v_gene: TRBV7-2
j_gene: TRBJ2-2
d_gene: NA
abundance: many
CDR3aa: CASSPYTGELFF
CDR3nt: TGTGCCAGCAGCCCCTACACCGGGGAGCTGTTTTTT

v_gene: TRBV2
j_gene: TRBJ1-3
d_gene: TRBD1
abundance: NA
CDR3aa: CASTPTQGALLFRNTIYF
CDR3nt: TGTGCCAGCACCCCCACCCAGGGGGCCTTATTATTTAGAAACACCATATATTTT

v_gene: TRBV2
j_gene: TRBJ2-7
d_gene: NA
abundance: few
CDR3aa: CASSEVGNYVEQYF
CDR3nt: TGTGCCAGCAGTGAAGTAGGGAACTACGTGGAGCAGTACTTC

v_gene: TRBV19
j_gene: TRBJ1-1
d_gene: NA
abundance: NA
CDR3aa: CASSITHLTEAFF
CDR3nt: TGTGCCAGTAGTATAACCCACCTCACTGAAGCTTTCTTT

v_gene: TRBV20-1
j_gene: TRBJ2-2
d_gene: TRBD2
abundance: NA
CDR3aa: CSARDPAGGGELFF
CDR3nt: TGCAGTGCTAGAGACCCAGCGGGAGGCGGGGAGCTGTTTTTT

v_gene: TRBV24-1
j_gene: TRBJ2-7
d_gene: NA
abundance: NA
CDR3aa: CATSDSGRGDEQYF
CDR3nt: TGTGCCACCAGTGATTCCGGCAGGGGAGACGAGCAGTACTTC

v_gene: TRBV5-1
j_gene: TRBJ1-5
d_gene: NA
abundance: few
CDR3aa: CASSLLPGPNQPQHF
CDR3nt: TGCGCCAGCAGCTTGCTCCCAGGGCCCAATCAGCCCCAGCATTTT